This T cell receptor beta chain was obtained from a study of shared clonotypes between healthy human individuals. General study points: Sampling involved blood alone; tissue repertoires likely differ.

At a deep level, the assay was run. Profiled with immunoSEQ multiplex PCR; TCRdb holds only in-frame clones, not every one. The profile shows roughly 2.5 million clones, 90% to 95% of them singletons. For this clone: Antigen specificity is unknown.

Donors included only healthy HIV-negative adults lacking recent acute infections or vaccinations. A CD45RA+ naive subset and a CD45RA-negative memory subset were split from CD4+ cells. Germline values: CDR1 ENHRY, CDR2 SYGVKD. The CDR3 covers 14 residues. The trim removed 6 bases at V and 3 bases at J, leaving 6 bases unmatched. The J gene is TRBJ2-7, the V gene TRBV10-3; 9 bases line up with TRBD1. Sequenced sample: naive CD4+ T cells sorted from blood. Subset: CD45RA+ positively selected. The TCR sequence derives from a man aged 18 to 30 in good health. This CDR3 is CAIRPGQGNYEQYF. The CDR3 nucleotides read TGTGCCATCAGGCCGGGACAGGGTAACTACGAGCAGTACTTC.